The 32 T cell receptor beta chains given below trace back to one sample, sequenced in a study of graft-versus-host responses after intestinal transplantation. Profiling relied on immunoSEQ multiplex PCR, and the TCRdb table lists in-frame clones only, not all of them. Here the sample spans around 20,000 clones, about nine tenths being singletons. This specimen consisted of PBMCs, obtained approximately 56 weeks after transplant. The receptors shown here come from a human patient who received an intestinal transplant, so some T cells may come from the graft donor.

V gene TRBV5-6 combines with J gene TRBJ2-1, with TRBD2 identical over 7 bases. In germline, CDR1 is SGHDT, CDR2 YYEEEE. This CDR3 is 14 amino acids long. With 2 bases clipped from V and 4 bases from J, the junction kept 3 bases outside the gene matches. The DNA of the CDR3 is TGTGCCAGCAGCTTAGCGGGACGATACAATGAGCAGTTCTTC. Translating gives CASSLAGRYNEQFF. Full variable domain (outside the CDR3, taken from reference TRBV5-6 and TRBJ2-1): DAGVTQSPTHLIKTRGQQVTLRCSPKSGHDTVSWYQQALGQGPQFIFQYYEEEERQRGNFPDRFSGHQFPNYSSELNVNALLLGDSALYLCASSLAGRYNEQFFGPGTRLTVL.

The V and J genes are TRBV7-2 and TRBJ1-1, with unresolved D. V lost 2 bases, J lost 2 bases, and 12 bases lay in between. This CDR3 region has 15 residues. Germline CDR1 and CDR2: SGHTA and FQGNSA. CDR3 nucleotide sequence: TGTGCCAGCAGCTTAATGCAAAATCCTAACACTGAAGCTTTCTTT. It codes for CASSLMQNPNTEAFF.

This clone showed up just once. The chain combines TRBV5-1 with TRBJ2-5; D is undetermined. V was cut by 2 bases and J by 5 bases, with 4 bases left in between. This CDR3 has 11 amino acids. Germline assignment: CDR1 SGHRS and CDR2 YFSETQ. In nucleotides, the CDR3 is TGCGCCAGCAGCTTCACCGAGACCCAGTACTTC. It is translated as CASSFTETQYF.

The V call is TRBV18, the J call TRBJ2-5; D perhaps matches TRBD2 (6 bases). The CDR3 runs to 13 residues. V was cut by 6 bases and J by 2 bases, with 10 bases left in between. From germline, CDR1 is KGHSH and CDR2 LQKENI. Here the CDR3 reads CASSRGSQETQYF. CDR3 nucleotides: TGTGCCAGCTCCCGGGGGTCGCAAGAGACCCAGTACTTC.

The gene calls are TRBV2 and TRBJ2-1; 14 nucleotides match TRBD2. Germline CDR1 is SNHLY and CDR2 is FYNNEI. The CDR3 runs 15 residues. Trimming removed 4 bases from V and 7 bases from J; junction bases left unmatched: 3. CDR3 DNA sequence: TGTGCCAGCAGTGTAGGACTAGCGGGAGGTAATGAGCAGTTCTTC. Its protein is CASSVGLAGGNEQFF.

The chain carries TRBV29-1 and TRBJ2-1; D is possibly TRBD1 (6 bases). V gave up 5 bases and J gave up 0 bases, with 14 bases separating them. CDR1 and CDR2 (germline): SQVTM, ANQGSEA. The CDR3 has 15 amino acids. CDR3 nucleotides: TGCAGCGTTAAAACAGGGCAGAGCTCCTACAATGAGCAGTTCTTC. It yields the protein CSVKTGQSSYNEQFF.

The chain couples TRBV15 to TRBJ1-4; a possible D gene is TRBD1 (6 bases). CDR3 length: 15 residues. In germline, CDR1 is LNHNV, CDR2 YYDKDF (reference sequence). V was shortened by 3 bases and J by 3 bases, with 11 bases between the two germline ends. CDR3 in DNA: TGTGCCACCAGCAGGCAGGGGTTGGCTAATGAAAAACTGTTTTTT. It is translated as CATSRQGLANEKLFF.

The chain combines TRBV2 with TRBJ2-5, with D maybe TRBD1 (6 bases). Germline V gives CDR1 SNHLY, CDR2 FYNNEI. The CDR3 consists of 14 residues. V was pared by 3 bases and J by 2 bases, with 10 bases between. The CDR3 coding sequence is TGTGCCAGCAGTGAGGGCAGGGGACAAGAGACCCAGTACTTC. It is translated as CASSEGRGQETQYF. The full variable domain, rest sourced from reference TRBV2 and TRBJ2-5, is EPEVTQTPSHQVTQMGQEVILRCVPISNHLYFYWYRQILGQKVEFLVSFYNNEISEKSEIFDDQFSVERPDGSNFTLKIRSTKLEDSAMYFCASSEGRGQETQYFGPGTRLLVL.

The chain is built from TRBV6-1 and TRBJ2-2; 12 nucleotides align to TRBD2. V trimming: 4 bases; J trimming: 6 bases; junction bases outside the gene matches: 6. The CDR3 consists of 16 residues. CDR1 and CDR2 from the germline V gene are MNHNS and SASEGT. CDR3 nucleotides: TGTGCCAGCAGTGGATTACTAGCGGGAGGCGCCGGGGAGCTGTTTTTT. It yields the protein CASSGLLAGGAGELFF.

This rearrangement joins TRBV5-4 to TRBJ1-2; D possibly corresponds to TRBD1 (6 bases). The CDR3 spans 15 residues. V shed 2 bases and J shed 4 bases, with 15 bases lying between them. Per germline, CDR1 SGHNT and CDR2 YYREEE (reference sequence). The CDR3 DNA sequence: TGTGCCAGCAGCTTAGGCGACAGGCCCCTCTATGGCTACACCTTC. Residues: CASSLGDRPLYGYTF. Using reference TRBV5-4 and TRBJ1-2 for the parts outside the CDR3, the full variable domain is ETGVTQSPTHLIKTRGQQVTLRCSSQSGHNTVSWYQQALGQGPQFIFQYYREEENGRGNFPPRFSGLQFPNYSSELNVNALELDDSALYLCASSLGDRPLYGYTFGSGTRLTVV.

The chain is built from TRBV7-2 and TRBJ1-1; D gene unclear. The CDR3 extends over 12 amino acids. Trimming cost V 2 bases and J 6 bases, with 7 bases left between them. CDR1 is SGHTA and CDR2 is FQGNSA in the germline V gene. The CDR3 DNA reads TGTGCCAGCAGCTTAATAGGTCCTGAAGCTTTCTTT. It yields the protein CASSLIGPEAFF.

The V gene is TRBV6-1, the J gene TRBJ1-1, with a tentative D call TRBD1 (6 bases). Trimming took off 3 bases at V and 1 base at J, with 9 bases between the two ends. Germline V gene sequence: CDR1 MNHNS, CDR2 SASEGT. The CDR3 is 14 amino acids. CDR3 DNA sequence: TGTGCCAGCAGTGAGGGGGCAGAGAACACTGAAGCTTTCTTT. Residues: CASSEGAENTEAFF.

The chain recombines TRBV29-1 with TRBJ2-3, with TRBD1 identical over 10 bases. The CDR3 runs to 15 residues. V was clipped by 4 bases and J by 5 bases; unmatched bases: 9. Looked up from germline, CDR1 is SQVTM and CDR2 is ANQGSEA. CDR3 DNA sequence: TGCAGCGTTGGAGACAGGGGGCTTCCTCGAGATACGCAGTATTTT. Translating gives CSVGDRGLPRDTQYF.

The V call is TRBV2, the J call TRBJ2-4; no firm D call. V shed 2 bases and J shed 9 bases, with 14 bases lying between them. There are 14 residues in the CDR3. Germline V CDR1 and CDR2: SNHLY, FYNNEI. The CDR3 DNA sequence: TGTGCCAGCAGTGAACAGACGGTTGTAGTCATTCAGTACTTC. It codes for CASSEQTVVVIQYF.

The rearrangement uses TRBV6-6 and TRBJ1-1, with D possibly matching TRBD1 (5 bases). V dropped 7 bases and J dropped 11 bases, with 17 bases sitting between them. The CDR3 spans 12 residues. Germline V gene data show CDR1 as MNHNY and CDR2 as SVGAGI (reference sequence). The CDR3 DNA is TGTGCCAGCACCCTCATGGGGCAGATGGCTTTCTTT. Translated, it gives CASTLMGQMAFF.

CDR3 region: CASRGTGAGYYGYTF. Here the CDR3 DNA reads TGTGCCAGCAGAGGTACGGGGGCAGGCTACTATGGCTACACCTTC. The rearrangement joins TRBV6-5 to TRBJ1-2, with D perhaps matching TRBD1 (6 bases). CDR3 length equals 15 residues. V lost 6 bases and J 3 bases, leaving 17 bases between the germline ends. Germline values: CDR1 MNHEY, CDR2 SVGAGI.

Regarding this clone: This sample includes further DNA sequences coding for the same CDR3. V gene TRBV6-4 combines with J gene TRBJ2-2; the D is unclear. The CDR3 extends over 13 amino acids. Germline-derived CDR1 and CDR2 are MRHNA and SNTAGT. V was pared by 0 bases and J by 3 bases, with 2 bases between. The CDR3 reads CASSDSYTGELFF. The DNA for the CDR3 is TGTGCCAGCAGTGACTCGTACACCGGGGAGCTGTTTTTT.

This sequence joins TRBV19 and TRBJ2-7; D may be TRBD2 (6 bases). CDR3 length: 14 residues. The V gene's germline CDR1 is LNHDA and CDR2 SQIVND (reference sequence). Trimming left V 5 bases short and J 1 base short, with 12 bases between. CDR3 DNA: TGTGCCAGTAGTTCGTGGGGGGAGTCCTACGAGCAGTACTTC. The encoded protein is CASSSWGESYEQYF.

Concerning this clone: Distinct nucleotide sequences in the sample also encode this CDR3. The V call is TRBV6-4, the J call TRBJ1-1; D unclear. The germline CDR1 and CDR2 sequences are MRHNA and SNTAGT. CDR3 length equals 13 residues. V dropped 3 bases and J dropped 0 bases, with 5 bases sitting between them. The CDR3 DNA reads as TGTGCCAGCAGTGAACAGCTGAACACTGAAGCTTTCTTT. Translation gives CASSEQLNTEAFF.

The chain employs TRBV27 and TRBJ2-1; D gene unclear. CDR1 and CDR2 from the germline V gene are MNHEY and SMNVEV (reference sequence). This CDR3 region has 12 residues. Deletions cut 7 bases from V and 16 bases from J, with 20 bases between. The CDR3 DNA reads TGTGCCAGCACCTTTCATAAACCGGAACCCTTCTTC. Translation: CASTFHKPEPFF.

The chain is built from TRBV7-3 and TRBJ2-5; 9 nucleotides align to TRBD1. Matching the DNA end better, TRBJ2-7 makes the J call doubtful. CDR1 and CDR2 (germline): SGHTA, FQGTGA. The CDR3 extends over 15 amino acids. The CDR3 DNA sequence: TGTGCCAGCAGCTTTACAGGGGGCGGTCACTACGAGCAGTACTTC. Residues: CASSFTGGGHYEQYF.

The V gene is TRBV6-1, the J gene TRBJ2-4; D call uncertain. Trimming pared 2 bases from V and 0 bases from J, leaving 5 bases between. The CDR3 is 14 residues long. Germline-derived CDR1 and CDR2 are MNHNS and SASEGT. Here the CDR3 DNA reads TGTGCCAGCAGTGAATGGCTAGCCAAAAACATTCAGTACTTC. Protein product: CASSEWLAKNIQYF.

V gene TRBV9 combines with J gene TRBJ2-5, with D possibly matching TRBD2 (6 bases). The V and J ends lost 4 bases and 1 base respectively, with 11 bases between them. Germline CDR1 and CDR2: SGDLS and YYNGEE. The CDR3 has 14 amino acids. Here the CDR3 reads CASSITGGQETQYF. DNA for the CDR3: TGTGCCAGCAGCATAACCGGGGGCCAAGAGACCCAGTACTTC. Based on the CDR3 plus reference TRBV9 and TRBJ2-5, the full variable domain is DSGVTQTPKHLITATGQRVTLRCSPRSGDLSVYWYQQSLDQGLQFLIQYYNGEERAKGNILERFSAQQFPDLHSELNLSSLELGDSALYFCASSITGGQETQYFGPGTRLLVL.

This chain links TRBV6-6 with TRBJ1-5, with TRBD1 matching over 9 bases. Germline V gene lookup returns CDR1 MNHNY and CDR2 SVGAGI (reference sequence). The CDR3 contains 14 residues. V shed 5 bases and J 4 bases; nucleotides not matched to a gene: 3. The CDR3 DNA sequence: TGTGCCAGCAGTACAGGGGGCGTGAATCAGCCCCAGCATTTT. Protein: CASSTGGVNQPQHF.

The chain has TRBV4-1 and TRBJ1-1; 7 nucleotides align to TRBD1. The CDR3 is 14 residues long. Trimming removed 1 base from V and 4 bases from J; junction bases left unmatched: 3. CDR1 is MGHRA, CDR2 YSYEKL, per germline. This chain's CDR3 is CASSQAGGLTEAFF. The CDR3 DNA is TGCGCCAGCAGCCAAGCAGGGGGACTCACTGAAGCTTTCTTT.

Only one count was recorded for this clone. This chain uses TRBV6-5 with TRBJ2-7, with unresolved D. In germline, CDR1 is MNHEY, CDR2 SVGAGI. The V end lost 8 bases, the J end lost 7 bases, and 15 bases lay between the germline ends. The CDR3 covers 12 residues. CDR3 sequence reads: CASGLNEAEQYF. CDR3 coding DNA: TGTGCCAGCGGGCTTAATGAAGCTGAGCAGTACTTC.

The chain links TRBV6-5 to TRBJ2-1; D might be TRBD2 (5 bases). Germline V gene lookup returns CDR1 MNHEY and CDR2 SVGAGI. V lost 6 bases to trimming and J lost 6 bases, with 15 bases between them. The CDR3 runs 14 residues. The CDR3 loop is CASSPYATINEQFF. The CDR3, as DNA: TGTGCCAGCAGCCCCTACGCGACTATCAATGAGCAGTTCTTC.

This clone was found a few times. The chain uses TRBV2 and TRBJ2-7; 10 nucleotides align to TRBD1. This CDR3 spans 15 amino acids. With V trimmed by 8 bases and J by 4 bases, 11 bases remained unmatched. The germline CDR1 and CDR2 sequences are SNHLY and FYNNEI. CDR3 in DNA: TGTGCCAGCTCCGACGGACAGGGGGGAAAGTACGAGCAGTACTTC. This translates into CASSDGQGGKYEQYF.

The J gene is TRBJ2-4, the V gene TRBV5-1, with 8 bases matching TRBD1. V shed 5 bases and J 5 bases; nucleotides not matched to a gene: 6. CDR3 length equals 14 residues. Germline-derived CDR1 and CDR2 are SGHRS and YFSETQ. CDR3 in DNA: TGCGCCAGCAGTACCCAGGGGGCGGAAAACATTCAGTACTTC. This gives the protein CASSTQGAENIQYF.

This sequence joins TRBV6-5 and TRBJ1-2; 9 bases are shared with TRBD1. J gave up 7 bases and V 6 bases, and 9 bases lay outside the gene matches. Germline V gene lookup returns CDR1 MNHEY and CDR2 SVGAGI. This CDR3 contains 14 residues. The CDR3 region has the DNA TGTGCCAGCAGACCGGGACAGGGTTGGGGTGGCTACACCTTC. This sequence encodes CASRPGQGWGGYTF.

V is TRBV6-5 and J is TRBJ1-4; no reliable D call. CDR3 size: 15 residues. The V end was cut by 2 bases, the J end by 0 bases, with 7 bases between. CDR1 MNHEY and CDR2 SVGAGI come from the germline V gene. CDR3 loop: CASSYNGATNEKLFF. CDR3 DNA: TGTGCCAGCAGTTACAACGGTGCAACTAATGAAAAACTGTTTTTT.

CDR3 nucleotide sequence: TGTGCCAGCAGCTTAGATGGGACTAGCGGGGCCTACGAGCAGTACTTC. This gives the protein CASSLDGTSGAYEQYF. The chain carries TRBV7-2 and TRBJ2-7; the match to TRBD2 covers 13 bases. The CDR3 has 16 amino acids. The ends lost 1 base at V and 2 bases at J; junction bases unmatched: 2. From germline, CDR1 is SGHTA and CDR2 FQGNSA.